Sequencing of this TCR beta chain was carried out in a study of blood T cells in healthy people across ages. Study context: Roughly one uniquely barcoded beta molecule per two T cells was captured.

With respect to this clonotype: Its specificity is not known.

Aged roughly 6 to 95, donors were systemically healthy Caucasians from Russia. Notes on the study in general: Possibly, changes in expanded clonotypes were confounded because donor CMV status was unknown. PBMCs were not sorted, which prevented a conclusive comparison of naive versus antigen-experienced cells.

Through a sample-barcoded 5' primer and a J-beta primer mix, a second PCR was run for about 7 to 12 cycles. TCRdb redid the calling of the 5' RACE reads with MiXCR, one entry per CDR3 protein. The data hold hundreds of thousands of distinct CDR3 sequences, with about 30% observed a single time. Germline V gene sequence: CDR1 SNHLY, CDR2 FYNNEI. V lost 8 bases and J 1 base, leaving 14 bases between the germline ends. This CDR3 spans 14 amino acids. Sequencing used blood. The chain links TRBV2 to TRBJ1-2, with unresolved D. The receptor's source is an elderly woman in good health. The CDR3: CASGGRTDNYGYTF. The DNA of the CDR3 is TGTGCCAGCGGAGGCAGGACTGATAACTATGGCTACACCTTC.